The clone carrying this T cell receptor (beta chain) has only one observation. What it recognizes is unknown. V was clipped by 6 bases and J by 4 bases; unmatched bases: 9. The CDR3 consists of 15 residues. Per germline, CDR1 WSHSY and CDR2 SAAADI. The data stem from a study of monozygotic twins with cystic fibrosis. Study overall: Libraries were built from approximately 3 micrograms of fragmented DNA using approximately 16 PCR cycles.

Measured with immunoSEQ multiplex PCR; TCRdb has only the in-frame clones, and not every one. The data show 15,000 to 20,000 clones, with about 96% seen just once and approximately 0.67% held by the top ten. The study's findings and limits: Shared CDR3 numbers were not associated with age, concordance or severity. J usage was most co-twin-similar in 8 of 16 pairs, V in 13. Clonality was generally low (median roughly 0.009), higher in the most severe patients.

Sequenced input: blood. This TCR came from a girl aged 2 to 10 with cystic fibrosis. This chain links TRBV10-2 with TRBJ2-7; 10 bases line up with TRBD1. As DNA, the CDR3 is TGCGCCAGCAGGGACCGGGACAGGGGATTGTACGAGCAGTACTTC. It specifies CASRDRDRGLYEQYF.